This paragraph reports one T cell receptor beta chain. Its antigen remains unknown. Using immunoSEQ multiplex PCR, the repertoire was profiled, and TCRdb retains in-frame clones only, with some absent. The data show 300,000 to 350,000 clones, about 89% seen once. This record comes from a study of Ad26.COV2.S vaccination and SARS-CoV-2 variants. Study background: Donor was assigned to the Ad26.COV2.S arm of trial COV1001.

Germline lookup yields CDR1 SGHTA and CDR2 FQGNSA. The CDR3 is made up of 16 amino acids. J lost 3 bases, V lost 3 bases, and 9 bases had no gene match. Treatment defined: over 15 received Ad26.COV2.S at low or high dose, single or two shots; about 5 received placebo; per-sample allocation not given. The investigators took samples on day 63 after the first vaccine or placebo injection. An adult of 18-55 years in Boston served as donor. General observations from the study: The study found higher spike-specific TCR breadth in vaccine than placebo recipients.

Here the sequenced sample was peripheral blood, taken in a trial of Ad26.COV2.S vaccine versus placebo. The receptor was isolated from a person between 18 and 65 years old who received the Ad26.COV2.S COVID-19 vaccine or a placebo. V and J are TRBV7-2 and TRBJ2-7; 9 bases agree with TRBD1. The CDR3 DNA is TGTGCCAGCAGCTTCAAACTAACGGGACAGGGCTACGAGCAGTACTTC. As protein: CASSFKLTGQGYEQYF.